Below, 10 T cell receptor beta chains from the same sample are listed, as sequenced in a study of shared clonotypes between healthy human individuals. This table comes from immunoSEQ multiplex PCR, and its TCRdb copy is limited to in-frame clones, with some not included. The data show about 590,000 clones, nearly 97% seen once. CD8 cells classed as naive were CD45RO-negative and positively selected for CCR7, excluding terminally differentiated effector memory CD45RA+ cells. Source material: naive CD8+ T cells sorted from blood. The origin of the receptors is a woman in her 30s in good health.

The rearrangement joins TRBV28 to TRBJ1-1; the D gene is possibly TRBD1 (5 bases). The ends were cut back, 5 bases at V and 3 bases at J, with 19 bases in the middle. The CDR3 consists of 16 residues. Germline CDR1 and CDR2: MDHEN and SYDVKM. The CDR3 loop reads CASSPLGAGPDTEAFF. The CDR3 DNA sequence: TGTGCCAGCAGTCCCCTCGGGGCAGGGCCCGACACTGAAGCTTTCTTT.

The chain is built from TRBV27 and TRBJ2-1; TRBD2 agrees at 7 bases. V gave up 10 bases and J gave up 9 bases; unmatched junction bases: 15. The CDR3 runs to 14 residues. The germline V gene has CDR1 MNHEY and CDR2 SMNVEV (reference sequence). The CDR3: CAISLVGGFGEQFF. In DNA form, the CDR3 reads TGTGCCATCTCCCTTGTGGGAGGGTTCGGTGAGCAGTTCTTC.

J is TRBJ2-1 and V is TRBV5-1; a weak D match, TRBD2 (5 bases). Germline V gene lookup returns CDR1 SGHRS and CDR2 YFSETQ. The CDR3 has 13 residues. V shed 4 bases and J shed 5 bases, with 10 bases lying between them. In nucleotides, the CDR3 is TGCGCCAGCAGCATAGGACTTAACAATGAGCAGTTCTTC. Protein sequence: CASSIGLNNEQFF.

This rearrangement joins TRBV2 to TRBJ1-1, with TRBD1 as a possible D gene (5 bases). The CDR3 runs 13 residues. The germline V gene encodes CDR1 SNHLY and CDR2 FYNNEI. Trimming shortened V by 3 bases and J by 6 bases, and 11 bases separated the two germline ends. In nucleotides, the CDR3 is TGTGCCAGCAGTGACACAGGTACCGCTGAAGCTTTCTTT. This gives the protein CASSDTGTAEAFF.

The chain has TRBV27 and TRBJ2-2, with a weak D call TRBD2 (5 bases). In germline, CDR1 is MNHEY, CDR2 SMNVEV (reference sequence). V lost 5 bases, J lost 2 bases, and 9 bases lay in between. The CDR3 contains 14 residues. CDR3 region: CASSPTRNTGELFF. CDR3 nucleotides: TGTGCCAGCAGTCCCACTAGAAACACCGGGGAGCTGTTTTTT.

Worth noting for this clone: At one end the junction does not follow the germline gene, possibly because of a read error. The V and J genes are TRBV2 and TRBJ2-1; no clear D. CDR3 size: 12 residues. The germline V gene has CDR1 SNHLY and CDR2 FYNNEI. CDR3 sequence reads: CASNPGRLASVF. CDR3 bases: TGTGCCAGCAACCCGGGCCGACTGGCCTCCGTCTTC.

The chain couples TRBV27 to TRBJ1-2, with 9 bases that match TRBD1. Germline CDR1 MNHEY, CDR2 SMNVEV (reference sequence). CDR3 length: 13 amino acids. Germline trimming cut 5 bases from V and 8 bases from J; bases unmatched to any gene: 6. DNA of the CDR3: TGTGCCAGCAGTCAACAGGGGGCACCAGGCTACACCTTC. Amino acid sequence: CASSQQGAPGYTF.

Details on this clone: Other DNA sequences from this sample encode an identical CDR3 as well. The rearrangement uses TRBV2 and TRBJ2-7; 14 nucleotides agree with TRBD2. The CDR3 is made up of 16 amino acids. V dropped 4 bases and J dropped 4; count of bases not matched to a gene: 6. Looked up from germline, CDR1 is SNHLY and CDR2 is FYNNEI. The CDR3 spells CASSAGLAGGGYEQYF. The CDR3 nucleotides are TGTGCCAGCAGTGCAGGACTAGCGGGAGGCGGATACGAGCAGTACTTC.

In DNA form, the CDR3 reads TGTGCCAGCAGCTTTGACGGAAACTATGGCTACACCTTC. This sequence encodes CASSFDGNYGYTF. V gene TRBV27 combines with J gene TRBJ1-2; D call uncertain. With 6 bases removed from V and 2 bases from J, the gap between germline ends came to 10 bases. This CDR3 comprises 13 residues. Germline values: CDR1 MNHEY, CDR2 SMNVEV (reference sequence).

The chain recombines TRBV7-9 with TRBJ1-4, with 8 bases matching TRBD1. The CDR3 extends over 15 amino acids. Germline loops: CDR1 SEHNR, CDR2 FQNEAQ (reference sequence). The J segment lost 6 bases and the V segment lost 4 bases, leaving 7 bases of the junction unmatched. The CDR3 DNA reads TGTGCCAGCAGCTCAAAGGACAGGGTTTATGAAAAACTGTTTTTT. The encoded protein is CASSSKDRVYEKLFF.